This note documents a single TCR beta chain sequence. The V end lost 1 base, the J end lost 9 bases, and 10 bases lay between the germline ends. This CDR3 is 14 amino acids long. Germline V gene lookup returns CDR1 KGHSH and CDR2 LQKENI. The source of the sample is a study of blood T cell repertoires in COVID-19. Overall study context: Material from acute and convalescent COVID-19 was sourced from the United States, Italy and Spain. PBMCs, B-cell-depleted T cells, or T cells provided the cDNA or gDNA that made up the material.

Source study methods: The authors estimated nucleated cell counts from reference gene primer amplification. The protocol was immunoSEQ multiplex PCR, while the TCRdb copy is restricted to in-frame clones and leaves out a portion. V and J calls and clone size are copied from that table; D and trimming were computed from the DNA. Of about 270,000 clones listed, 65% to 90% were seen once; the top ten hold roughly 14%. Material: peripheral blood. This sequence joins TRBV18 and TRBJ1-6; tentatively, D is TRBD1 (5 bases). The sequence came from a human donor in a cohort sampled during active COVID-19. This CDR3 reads CASSPLGEGSPLHF. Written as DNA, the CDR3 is TGTGCCAGCTCACCACTAGGGGAGGGTTCACCCCTCCACTTT.